The entry that follows covers one TCR beta chain sequence. Its antigen is not identified. J gave up 4 bases and V 0 bases, and 3 bases lay outside the gene matches. This CDR3 region has 15 residues. Looked up from germline, CDR1 is SGHRS and CDR2 is YFSETQ. The sample originates from a study of cytomegalovirus exposure and HLA in healthy donors. Overall study context: T cells numbering about 200 million yielded around 120 million unique TCR beta sequences in an earlier analysis.

Overall study results and limits: Sequencing depth roughly uniform across donors was assumed in presence/absence analyses.

Vbeta (60) and Jbeta (13) primers were used in the PCR. Per the authors' pipeline: In a later analysis, approximately 73 million unique TCR beta chains included roughly 11 million shared by two or more donors. Produced via immunoSEQ multiplex PCR; TCRdb's table is partial and in-frame only. D and trimming come from the DNA, and the V and J calls and clone size come from that table. The sample yields 100,000 to 150,000 clones, 77% seen once. This TCR was recovered from a male donor in good health and CMV-seropositive. The chain joins TRBV5-1 to TRBJ2-3; 9 nucleotides match TRBD2. Material for sequencing was PBMCs. CDR3 residues: CASSLVSGSSDTQYF. The CDR3 DNA reads as TGCGCCAGCAGCTTGGTTAGCGGGAGTTCAGATACGCAGTATTTT.